The rows below give T cell receptor beta chains drawn from one sample of a study of graft-versus-host responses after intestinal transplantation. Repertoires were generated with immunoSEQ multiplex PCR, while TCRdb's copy carries only in-frame clones and drops some. In the table there are 12,000 or so clones, just over 90% of which are singletons. The sample was PBMCs, taken 105 days after intestinal transplantation. Every receptor here comes from a human patient who received an intestinal transplant, so some T cells may come from the graft donor. Each CDR3 is given with its conserved first and last residue. A D gene is named only where the DNA matches it firmly. Only part of the rows carry a size: once, few, many, or a class if the clone is expanded.

TRBJ1-4	17	TRBV10-1	NA	TRBD1	CASRPGQGGATNEKLFF	TGCGCCAGCAGGCCGGGACAGGGGGGGGCAACTAATGAAAAACTGTTTTTT
TRBJ2-3	16	TRBV6-6	NA	TRBD2	CASSYLAGVTTDTQYF	TGTGCCAGCAGTTACTTAGCGGGGGTTACCACAGATACGCAGTATTTT
TRBJ1-1	13	TRBV6-5	NA	TRBD1	CASSTGTDTEAFF	TGTGCCAGCAGTACTGGGACAGACACTGAAGCTTTCTTT
TRBJ2-3	14	TRBV7-9	NA	NA	CASSFFTGTDTQYF	TGTGCCAGCAGCTTCTTTACAGGGACAGATACGCAGTATTTT
TRBJ2-3	14	TRBV7-2	NA	TRBD1	CASSLTGGTDTQYF	TGTGCCAGCAGCTTGACAGGGGGAACAGATACGCAGTATTTT
TRBJ2-3	16	TRBV2	once	TRBD2	CASINHAGGSTDTQYF	TGTGCCAGCATTAATCACGCGGGGGGGAGCACAGATACGCAGTATTTT
TRBJ1-1	15	TRBV27	NA	NA	CASIAGTVMNTEAFF	TGTGCCAGCATCGCCGGGACCGTCATGAACACTGAAGCTTTCTTT
TRBJ2-5	15	TRBV7-9	NA	NA	CASSLTSGNQETQYF	TGTGCCAGCAGCTTAACGTCAGGGAATCAAGAGACCCAGTACTTC
TRBJ1-5	17	TRBV10-1	NA	TRBD1	CARMIIDRGRRNQPQHF	TGCGCCAGAATGATAATCGACAGGGGTCGCCGCAATCAGCCCCAGCATTTT
TRBJ2-7	14	TRBV6-1	NA	NA	CASSRGTSVYEQYF	TGTGCCAGCAGTCGCGGGACAAGTGTTTACGAGCAGTACTTC
TRBJ1-5	13	TRBV19	NA	NA	CASSIQGDQPQHF	TGTGCCAGTAGTATACAGGGCGATCAGCCCCAGCATTTT
TRBJ2-1	13	TRBV9	once	TRBD2	CASSVAGGNEQFF	TGTGCCAGCAGCGTAGCGGGGGGGAATGAGCAGTTCTTC
TRBJ2-7	15	TRBV6-5	once	TRBD1	CASRARTGGLDEQYF	TGTGCCAGCAGGGCGCGGACAGGGGGCCTCGACGAGCAGTACTTC
TRBJ1-6	14	TRBV7-6	NA	NA	CASSLAEDNSPLHF	TGTGCCAGCAGCTTAGCGGAGGACAATTCACCCCTCCACTTT
TRBJ2-1	15	TRBV7-2	once	NA	CASSLTSTSYNEQFF	TGTGCCAGCAGCTTAACTTCTACCTCCTACAATGAGCAGTTCTTC
TRBJ2-5	17	TRBV7-9	NA	TRBD2	CASSSRLAGEYQETQYF	TGTGCCAGCAGCTCGAGACTAGCGGGGGAATACCAAGAGACCCAGTACTTC
TRBJ2-1	14	TRBV7-9	NA	NA	CASSLRGGYNEQFF	TGTGCCAGCAGCTTGAGGGGCGGCTACAATGAGCAGTTCTTC
TRBJ2-3	15	TRBV6-4	few	NA	CASSAMRGSTDTQYF	TGTGCCAGCAGTGCTATGCGGGGCAGCACAGATACGCAGTATTTT
TRBJ2-7	13	TRBV7-6	NA	NA	CASSPSLTYEQYF	TGTGCCAGCAGCCCCAGCCTAACCTACGAGCAGTACTTC
TRBJ2-3	14	TRBV29-1	NA	TRBD2	CSVQLAGFTDTQYF	TGCAGCGTTCAACTAGCGGGATTCACAGATACGCAGTATTTT
TRBJ1-6	15	TRBV6-1	NA	TRBD1	CASSPRDSGGSPLHF	TGTGCCAGCAGCCCCCGGGACAGCGGAGGTTCACCCCTCCACTTT
TRBJ2-7	14	TRBV6-1	once	TRBD1	CASRTGTASYEQYF	TGTGCCAGCAGGACCGGGACAGCATCCTACGAGCAGTACTTC
TRBJ2-7	14	TRBV4-1	NA	NA	CASSLSPEGYEQYF	TGCGCCAGCAGCCTTAGCCCGGAAGGCTACGAGCAGTACTTC
TRBJ2-2	18	TRBV5-4	NA	TRBD2	CASSSRLAGVFEDGELFF	TGTGCCAGCAGCTCAAGACTAGCGGGAGTATTCGAAGATGGGGAGCTGTTTTTT
TRBJ2-7	14	TRBV28	NA	TRBD2	CASTSGSGTYEQYF	TGTGCCAGCACTAGCGGGAGTGGAACCTACGAGCAGTACTTC
TRBJ1-1	14	TRBV13	NA	NA	CASSLVVETAIAFF	TGTGCCAGCAGCTTAGTGGTCGAAACGGCAATAGCTTTCTTT
TRBJ2-2	16	TRBV9	NA	NA	CASSVAWNLNTGELFF	TGTGCCAGCAGCGTAGCGTGGAACTTGAACACCGGGGAGCTGTTTTTT
TRBJ1-1	13	TRBV5-5	NA	NA	CASSWDVDTEAFF	TGTGCCAGCAGCTGGGACGTCGACACTGAAGCTTTCTTT
TRBJ2-2	14	TRBV13	NA	TRBD2	CASSWGLAGEELFF	TGTGCCAGCAGCTGGGGACTAGCGGGCGAGGAGCTGTTTTTT
TRBJ1-2	15	TRBV7-2	few	NA	CASTPSYGTANGYTF	TGTGCCAGCACCCCATCCTACGGGACGGCAAATGGCTACACCTTC
TRBJ2-7	12	TRBV28	few	NA	CASNTGAYEQYF	TGTGCCAGCAACACAGGTGCTTACGAGCAGTACTTC
TRBJ2-7	14	TRBV30	few	NA	CAWSAAGVSYEQYF	TGTGCCTGGAGTGCTGCCGGGGTGTCCTACGAGCAGTACTTC
TRBJ2-3	14	TRBV5-1	NA	TRBD1	CASTRDRGTDTQYF	TGCGCCAGCACCCGGGACAGGGGAACAGATACGCAGTATTTT
TRBJ2-5	16	TRBV10-3	NA	TRBD2	CAISPRYREGLETQYF	TGTGCCATCAGCCCCAGATACCGGGAGGGCCTGGAGACCCAGTACTTC
TRBJ2-7	15	TRBV13	NA	NA	CASSLGSTSSYEQYF	TGTGCCAGCAGCTTAGGCTCGACTAGTAGTTACGAGCAGTACTTC
TRBJ1-1	15	TRBV2	once	NA	CASSDPPGAKIEAFF	TGTGCCAGCAGTGACCCCCCGGGAGCCAAGATTGAAGCTTTCTTT
TRBJ1-1	13	TRBV6-5	NA	NA	CASRKQGNTEAFF	TGTGCCAGCAGGAAGCAGGGTAACACTGAAGCTTTCTTT
TRBJ2-3	14	TRBV7-2	once	NA	CASRNTRVSDTQYF	TGTGCCAGCAGGAACACTCGGGTGTCTGATACGCAGTATTTT
TRBJ1-2	17	TRBV28	once	NA	CASLTADSAYPNYGYTF	TGTGCCAGCCTAACAGCGGACAGCGCTTACCCTAACTATGGCTACACCTTC
TRBJ2-1	15	TRBV9	NA	TRBD2	CASTQTGTNYNEQFF	TGTGCCAGCACCCAAACCGGGACTAACTACAATGAGCAGTTCTTC
TRBJ1-4	14	TRBV7-2	NA	NA	CASSQAGDYEKLFF	TGTGCCAGCAGCCAGGCCGGTGACTACGAAAAACTGTTTTTT
TRBJ2-2	15	TRBV29-1	NA	NA	CSVEEFSSHTGELFF	TGCAGCGTTGAAGAATTCTCTAGCCACACCGGGGAGCTGTTTTTT
TRBJ1-3	18	TRBV4-1	NA	NA	CASSLTPLGDNSGNTIYF	TGCGCCAGCAGCCTAACACCCCTCGGCGACAACTCTGGAAACACCATATATTTT
TRBJ2-2	16	TRBV6-5	NA	NA	CASSSPLGGYTGELFF	TGTGCCAGCAGTTCCCCCCTCGGGGGTTACACCGGGGAGCTGTTTTTT
TRBJ1-2	16	TRBV10-2	NA	NA	CASSELITGYRFGYTF	TGCGCCAGCAGTGAGCTGATAACAGGCTACCGATTTGGCTACACCTTC
TRBJ1-4	14	TRBV9	few	NA	CASSVEGHNEKLFF	TGTGCCAGCAGCGTAGAGGGCCACAATGAAAAACTGTTTTTT
TRBJ2-7	15	TRBV7-3	NA	NA	CASSPGRRPSYEQYF	TGTGCCAGCAGCCCCGGACGCAGACCGTCCTACGAGCAGTACTTC
TRBJ2-7	12	TRBV5-6	NA	NA	CASRGLSYEQYF	TGTGCCAGCAGGGGACTCTCCTACGAGCAGTACTTC
TRBJ2-1	18	TRBV15	NA	TRBD2	CATSSILAGGPYYNEQFF	TGTGCCACCAGCAGTATCCTTGCGGGGGGACCCTACTACAATGAGCAGTTCTTC
TRBJ1-6	16	TRBV27	once	NA	CASSRSGPTVLSPLHF	TGTGCCAGCAGTCGGAGCGGACCGACAGTCCTTTCACCCCTCCACTTT
TRBJ2-3	16	TRBV9	NA	NA	CASSVGPDHRTDTQYF	TGTGCCAGCAGCGTAGGTCCGGACCACCGCACAGATACGCAGTATTTT
TRBJ2-1	12	TRBV10-1	NA	NA	CASSESENEQFF	TGCGCCAGCAGTGAGTCCGAAAATGAGCAGTTCTTC
TRBJ1-3	17	TRBV7-6	NA	NA	CASSSLRAELSGNTIYF	TGTGCCAGCAGCAGTTTAAGGGCTGAACTTTCTGGAAACACCATATATTTT
TRBJ2-7	16	TRBV7-6	NA	NA	CASSLVWQANSYEQYF	TGTGCCAGCAGCTTAGTCTGGCAGGCGAACTCCTACGAGCAGTACTTC
TRBJ2-3	12	TRBV5-1	NA	NA	CASSRHTDTQYF	TGCGCCAGCAGTCGACACACAGATACGCAGTATTTT
TRBJ1-6	15	TRBV6-5	NA	TRBD1	CASGRPGGNNSPPHF	TGTGCCAGCGGCCGACCAGGGGGCAATAATTCACCCCCCCACTTT
TRBJ2-6	14	TRBV6-5	NA	NA	CASSELSGANVLTF	TGTGCCAGCAGTGAACTCTCTGGGGCCAACGTCCTGACTTTC
TRBJ2-3	15	TRBV4-1	NA	NA	CASSDGTRRTDTQYF	TGCGCCAGCAGCGACGGGACTCGAAGGACAGATACGCAGTATTTT
TRBJ2-2	12	TRBV6-6	NA	NA	CAGGPGTGELFF	TGTGCGGGGGGGCCGGGCACCGGGGAGCTGTTTTTT